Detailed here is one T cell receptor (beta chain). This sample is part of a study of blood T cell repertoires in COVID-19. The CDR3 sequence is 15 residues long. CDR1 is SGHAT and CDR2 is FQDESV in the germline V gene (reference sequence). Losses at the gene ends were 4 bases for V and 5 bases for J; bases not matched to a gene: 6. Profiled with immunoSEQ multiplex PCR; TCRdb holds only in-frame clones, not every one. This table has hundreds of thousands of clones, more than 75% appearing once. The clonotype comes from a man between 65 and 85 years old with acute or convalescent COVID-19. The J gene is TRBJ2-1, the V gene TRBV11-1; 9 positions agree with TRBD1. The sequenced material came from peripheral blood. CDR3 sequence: CASSSEGQGHNEQFF. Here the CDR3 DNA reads TGTGCCAGCAGCTCTGAGGGACAGGGTCACAATGAGCAGTTCTTC.